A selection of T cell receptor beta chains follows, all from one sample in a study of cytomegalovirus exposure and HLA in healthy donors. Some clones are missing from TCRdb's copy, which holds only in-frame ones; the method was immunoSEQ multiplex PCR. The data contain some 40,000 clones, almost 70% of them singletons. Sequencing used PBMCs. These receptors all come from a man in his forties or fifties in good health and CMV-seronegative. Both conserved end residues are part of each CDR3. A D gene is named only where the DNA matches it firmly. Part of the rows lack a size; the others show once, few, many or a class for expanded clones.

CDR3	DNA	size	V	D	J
CAIRQGKTEAFF	TGTGCCATTCGACAGGGGAAGACTGAAGCTTTCTTT	NA	TRBV10-3	TRBD1	TRBJ1-1
CSVEGGTALYQETQYF	TGCAGCGTTGAAGGCGGGACAGCCTTGTACCAAGAGACCCAGTACTTC	NA	TRBV29-1	NA	TRBJ2-5
CSGSGSRDAFF	TGCAGCGGATCGGGGTCAAGAGACGCTTTCTTT	NA	TRBV29-1	NA	TRBJ1-1
CASSSWTDGYGYTF	TGTGCCAGCAGCTCCTGGACAGACGGATATGGCTACACCTTC	NA	TRBV7-8	NA	TRBJ1-2
CASSQTGTSGGDTQYF	TGTGCCAGCAGCCAAACCGGGACTAGCGGGGGGGATACGCAGTATTTT	NA	TRBV4-2	TRBD2	TRBJ2-3
CASSFHTGGTEAFF	TGTGCCAGCAGCTTCCACACCGGAGGAACTGAAGCTTTCTTT	NA	TRBV7-2	NA	TRBJ1-1
CAISELGGGAYNEQFF	TGTGCCATCAGTGAGTTGGGAGGGGGGGCCTACAATGAGCAGTTCTTC	NA	TRBV10-3	NA	TRBJ2-1
CARPRGRVIRKLFF	TGTGCCAGGCCCCGCGGCAGGGTAATTCGAAAACTGTTTTTT	NA	TRBV19	NA	TRBJ1-4
CASSLPGDTQYF	TGCGCCAGCAGCTTGCCGGGGGATACGCAGTATTTT	NA	TRBV5-1	NA	TRBJ2-3
CASSTGGGETQYF	TGTGCCAGCAGTACAGGGGGCGGGGAGACCCAGTACTTC	few	TRBV7-9	TRBD1	TRBJ2-5
CASSLAGVGSPLHF	TGTGCCAGCAGCTTAGCAGGGGTAGGGTCACCCCTCCACTTT	NA	TRBV5-4	NA	TRBJ1-6
CASSLTTSGYNEQFF	TGCGCCAGCAGCTTGACAACTAGCGGTTACAATGAGCAGTTCTTC	NA	TRBV5-1	TRBD2	TRBJ2-1
CASSLDRLFGSPLHF	TGTGCCAGCAGCTTAGACAGGTTGTTCGGATCACCCCTCCACTTT	once	TRBV7-8	NA	TRBJ1-6
CASTPENRGHRYTF	TGTGCCAGCACCCCTGAAAACAGGGGACATCGCTACACCTTC	few	TRBV2	TRBD1	TRBJ1-2
CAISDRDYEQYF	TGTGCCATCAGTGACAGGGACTACGAGCAGTACTTC	once	TRBV10-3	NA	TRBJ2-7
CASSLNGFSEQYF	TGTGCCAGCAGCTTAAATGGGTTTAGCGAGCAGTACTTC	NA	TRBV7-3	NA	TRBJ2-7
CASSGWTGGINEQFF	TGTGCCAGCAGTGGATGGACAGGGGGGATCAATGAGCAGTTCTTC	NA	TRBV6-1	TRBD1	TRBJ2-1
CAWGSGSTSGYTF	TGTGCCTGGGGGTCGGGGTCGACCTCTGGCTACACCTTC	few	TRBV30	NA	TRBJ1-2
CSVDHDRGLNNEQFF	TGCAGCGTTGACCACGACAGGGGGTTAAACAATGAGCAGTTCTTC	NA	TRBV29-1	TRBD1	TRBJ2-1
CASSLPYRGDTIYF	TGTGCCAGCAGTTTACCGTACAGGGGGGACACCATATATTTT	NA	TRBV28	TRBD1	TRBJ1-3
CASSLGSGGTYEQYF	TGTGCCAGCAGCTTAGGTAGCGGGGGGACCTACGAGCAGTACTTC	NA	TRBV7-2	TRBD2	TRBJ2-7
CAWSVKRGLNTGELFF	TGTGCCTGGAGTGTAAAAAGGGGGTTGAACACCGGGGAGCTGTTTTTT	NA	TRBV30	NA	TRBJ2-2
CASSIAGGYEQYF	TGTGCCAGTAGTATAGCCGGGGGCTACGAGCAGTACTTC	few	TRBV19	NA	TRBJ2-7
CASSQEWAVNSPLHF	TGTGCCAGCAGCCAAGAATGGGCCGTCAATTCACCCCTCCACTTT	NA	TRBV4-2	NA	TRBJ1-6
CAISAGTGEFSEAFF	TGTGCCATCAGTGCCGGGACAGGGGAGTTTTCTGAAGCTTTCTTT	once	TRBV10-3	TRBD1	TRBJ1-1
CSARAMHEQFF	TGCAGTGCTAGGGCCATGCATGAGCAGTTCTTC	NA	TRBV20-1	NA	TRBJ2-1
CASNRDWNQPQHF	TGTGCCAGCAACCGGGATTGGAATCAGCCCCAGCATTTT	few	TRBV2	NA	TRBJ1-5